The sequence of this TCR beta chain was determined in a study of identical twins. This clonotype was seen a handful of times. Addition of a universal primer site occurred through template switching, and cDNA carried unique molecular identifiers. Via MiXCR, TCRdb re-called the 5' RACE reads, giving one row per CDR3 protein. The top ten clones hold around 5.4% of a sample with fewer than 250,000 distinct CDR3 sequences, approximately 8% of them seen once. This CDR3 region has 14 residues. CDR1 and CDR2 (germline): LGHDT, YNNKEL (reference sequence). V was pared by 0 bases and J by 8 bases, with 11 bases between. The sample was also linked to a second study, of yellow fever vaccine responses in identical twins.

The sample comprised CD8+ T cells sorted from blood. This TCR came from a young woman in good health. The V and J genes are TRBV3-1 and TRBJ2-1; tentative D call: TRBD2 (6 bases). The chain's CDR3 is CASSQDRGFDEQFF. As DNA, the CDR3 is TGTGCCAGCAGCCAAGACCGGGGGTTCGATGAGCAGTTCTTC.